The 19 T cell receptor beta chains below all came from one sample that was sequenced in a study of cytomegalovirus exposure and HLA in healthy donors. PCR involved 60 Vbeta and 13 Jbeta primers. TCRdb's table, derived via immunoSEQ multiplex PCR, lists solely in-frame clones and lacks some. The sample has about 89,000 clones; under 80% are singletons. Sequenced: PBMCs. The receptors were sampled from a male donor in good health and CMV-seronegative.

This chain joins TRBV6-5 and TRBJ1-5; perhaps TRBD1 as D (5 bases). Trimming cost V 2 bases and J 7 bases, with 9 bases left between them. Germline CDR1 is MNHEY and CDR2 is SVGAGI. The CDR3 spans 13 residues. Written as DNA, the CDR3 is TGTGCCAGCAGTTACCGGAGGGGACAGCCCCAGCATTTT. Translating gives CASSYRRGQPQHF.

The chain joins TRBV4-1 to TRBJ2-7, with 9 bases fitting TRBD2. V was clipped by 4 bases and J by 0 bases; unmatched bases: 10. The CDR3 consists of 17 residues. Germline V gene sequence: CDR1 MGHRA, CDR2 YSYEKL. CDR3 nucleotide sequence: TGCGCCAGCAGCCCGGTCCAGACTAGCGGAGCCTCCTACGAGCAGTACTTC. It yields the protein CASSPVQTSGASYEQYF.

The chain couples TRBV7-2 to TRBJ1-1; 7 bases agree with TRBD1. The CDR3 loop spans 15 amino acids. The ends lost 4 bases at V and 3 bases at J; junction bases unmatched: 8. Germline V lookup: CDR1 SGHTA, CDR2 FQGNSA. The CDR3, as DNA: TGTGCCAGCAGCTCCAGAAGGACAGGAGACACTGAAGCTTTCTTT. Its translation: CASSSRRTGDTEAFF.

The chain recombines TRBV30 with TRBJ1-1; maybe TRBD1 (5 bases). The CDR3 loop spans 12 amino acids. Trimming pared 2 bases from V and 3 bases from J, leaving 7 bases between. Germline V gives CDR1 GTSNPN, CDR2 SVGIG (reference sequence). The CDR3 DNA sequence: TGTGCCTGGAGTCCGGGGGACACTGAAGCTTTCTTT. Its translation is CAWSPGDTEAFF.

The chain joins TRBV27 to TRBJ2-7; 7 positions agree with TRBD2. Germline CDR1 and CDR2: MNHEY and SMNVEV (reference sequence). Germline trimming cut 6 bases from V and 0 bases from J; bases unmatched to any gene: 8. The CDR3 covers 15 residues. The CDR3 DNA follows: TGTGCCAGCAGATACAGAGCGGGGAGCTCCTACGAGCAGTACTTC. This gives the protein CASRYRAGSSYEQYF.

The chain couples TRBV4-3 to TRBJ1-2, with TRBD1 as a possible D gene (6 bases). V lost 1 base to trimming and J lost 8 bases, with 11 bases between them. Germline-derived CDR1 and CDR2 are LGHNA and YSLEER. The CDR3 spans 13 residues. CDR3 residues: CASSQAGVSGYTF. Here the CDR3 DNA reads TGCGCCAGCAGCCAAGCAGGGGTATCCGGCTACACCTTC.

The genes are TRBV7-2 and TRBJ1-1, with D perhaps TRBD1 (5 bases). This CDR3 contains 14 residues. The germline V gene has CDR1 SGHTA and CDR2 FQGNSA. Trimming cost V 2 bases and J 3 bases, with 10 bases left between them. CDR3 sequence: CASSLRWGDTEAFF. The CDR3 bases are TGTGCCAGCAGCTTACGGTGGGGGGACACTGAAGCTTTCTTT.

J is TRBJ2-2 and V is TRBV30, with TRBD1 identical over 8 bases. Unmatched junction bases numbered 3, after V lost 2 bases and J lost 4 bases. Germline V gene sequence: CDR1 GTSNPN, CDR2 SVGIG (reference sequence). The CDR3 covers 14 residues. In DNA, the CDR3 is TGTGCCTGGAGTCTGACAGGGGCCACCGGGGAGCTGTTTTTT. Protein product: CAWSLTGATGELFF.

The chain recombines TRBV6-5 with TRBJ2-2; the D gene is possibly TRBD2 (5 bases). V was clipped by 6 bases and J by 4 bases, with 6 bases between them. This CDR3 has 12 residues. The germline CDR1 and CDR2 sequences are MNHEY and SVGAGI. In DNA form, the CDR3 reads TGTGCCAGCAGCCGGGGCACCGGGGAGCTGTTTTTT. Protein product: CASSRGTGELFF.

This clone occurred a few times. The chain uses TRBV28 and TRBJ2-1; 11 bases map to TRBD2. The CDR3 has 16 amino acids. The V and J ends lost 6 bases and 7 bases, in that order; junction bases with no gene match: 11. In germline, CDR1 is MDHEN, CDR2 SYDVKM. The CDR3 DNA reads TGTGCCAGCAGCTCGTCCGGGACTAGCGGAAGAAATGAGCAGTTCTTC. Protein product: CASSSSGTSGRNEQFF. Combining the CDR3 with reference TRBV28 and TRBJ2-1 gives the whole variable domain DVKVTQSSRYLVKRTGEKVFLECVQDMDHENMFWYRQDPGLGLRLIYFSYDVKMKEKGDIPEGYSVSREKKERFSLILESASTNQTSMYLCASSSSGTSGRNEQFFGPGTRLTVL.

This chain connects TRBV30 to TRBJ1-5; 10 bases match TRBD1. This CDR3 has 17 amino acids. The germline V gene encodes CDR1 GTSNPN and CDR2 SVGIG (reference sequence). V shed 1 base, J shed 2 bases, and the junction held 8 bases outside the gene matches. DNA for the CDR3: TGTGCCTGGAGTGACGGGACAGGGGATTCGGGCAATCAGCCCCAGCATTTT. Translated, it gives CAWSDGTGDSGNQPQHF.

This clone was counted only a few times. The chain is built from TRBV7-2 and TRBJ2-7, with D possibly being TRBD2 (5 bases). Trimming removed 2 bases from V and 0 bases from J, with 11 bases in between. The germline CDR1 and CDR2 sequences are SGHTA and FQGNSA. This CDR3 region has 15 residues. CDR3 in amino acids: CASSLSSGSSYEQYF. The CDR3 coding sequence is TGTGCCAGCAGCTTATCCAGCGGCAGCTCCTACGAGCAGTACTTC. The variable domain in full, completed from reference TRBV7-2 and TRBJ2-7, reads GAGVSQSPSNKVTEKGKDVELRCDPISGHTALYWYRQSLGQGLEFLIYFQGNSAPDKSGLPSDRFSAERTGGSVSTLTIQRTQQEDSAVYLCASSLSSGSSYEQYFGPGTRLTVT.

This clone was detected only a few times. Other DNA sequences in the sample encode the same CDR3. The chain has TRBV28 and TRBJ2-7; no firm D call. Germline assignment: CDR1 MDHEN and CDR2 SYDVKM. This CDR3 comprises 11 residues. Trimming removed 6 bases from V and 0 bases from J, with 3 bases in between. CDR3: CASSSSYEQYF. For the CDR3, the DNA is TGTGCCAGCAGCAGCTCCTACGAGCAGTACTTC. Based on the CDR3 plus reference TRBV28 and TRBJ2-7, the full variable domain is DVKVTQSSRYLVKRTGEKVFLECVQDMDHENMFWYRQDPGLGLRLIYFSYDVKMKEKGDIPEGYSVSREKKERFSLILESASTNQTSMYLCASSSSYEQYFGPGTRLTVT.

This chain links TRBV6-1 with TRBJ2-4, with D perhaps matching TRBD2 (5 bases). The CDR3 sequence is 15 residues long. In germline, CDR1 is MNHNS, CDR2 SASEGT. The germline V and J ends were trimmed by 7 bases and 0 bases, with 13 bases remaining between them. The CDR3 is CASTAPGKAKNIQYF. In nucleotides, the CDR3 is TGTGCCAGCACAGCCCCGGGAAAAGCCAAAAACATTCAGTACTTC.

The rearrangement joins TRBV7-7 to TRBJ2-2; D is undetermined. V gave up 4 bases and J gave up 8 bases, with 8 bases separating them. The length of the CDR3 is 12 residues. Germline V CDR1 and CDR2: SSHAT, FNYEAQ (reference sequence). The CDR3 DNA is TGTGCCAGCAGCTACTTACAGGGGGAGCTGTTTTTT. It yields the protein CASSYLQGELFF.

This clone turned up a few times. The V and J genes are TRBV27 and TRBJ2-7; 7 bases align to TRBD2. This CDR3 is 17 amino acids long. Germline V gene data show CDR1 as MNHEY and CDR2 as SMNVEV (reference sequence). V shed 2 bases, J shed 1 base, and the junction held 11 bases outside the gene matches. CDR3 bases: TGTGCCAGCAGTTTACCTCCTACTAGCGCAGGTTCCTACGAGCAGTACTTC. Protein sequence: CASSLPPTSAGSYEQYF.

This clone has more than one count but fewer than ten. Sequence at one end of the junction differs from germline and may be a read error. V usage is TRBV5-1 and J usage is TRBJ2-7, with 9 bases that match TRBD2. This CDR3 comprises 15 residues. Germline-derived CDR1 and CDR2 are SGHRS and YFSETQ. The DNA for the CDR3 is TGCGCCAGCAGCTTGGCCGGGACTAGCTCCCACGAGCAGTACTTC. This gives the protein CASSLAGTSSHEQYF.

The rearrangement joins TRBV25-1 to TRBJ2-3; 8 bases fit TRBD2. Per germline, CDR1 MGHDK and CDR2 SYGVNS. Unmatched junction bases numbered 6, after V lost 5 bases and J lost 2 bases. This CDR3 region has 15 residues. CDR3 DNA: TGTGCCAGCAGTAACAGCGGGAGTCCCACAGATACGCAGTATTTT. It encodes CASSNSGSPTDTQYF.

This chain joins TRBV28 and TRBJ2-5; the match to TRBD1 covers 11 bases. The CDR3 length is 17 residues. The V and J ends lost 5 bases and 1 base, in that order; junction bases with no gene match: 9. Looked up from germline, CDR1 is MDHEN and CDR2 is SYDVKM. CDR3: CASSPRRDRGSQETQYF. The CDR3 nucleotides read TGTGCCAGCAGTCCCCGGAGGGACAGGGGGAGCCAAGAGACCCAGTACTTC.